What follows are 26 T cell receptor beta chains derived from one specimen sequenced in a study of cytomegalovirus exposure and HLA in healthy donors (dated by TCRdb to 2017 to 2019). Libraries were built with the immunoSEQ multiplex PCR assay. A mixture of 60 forward primers for TCR Vbeta segments and 13 reverse primers for TCR Jbeta segments was used in the multiplex PCR. This is the immuneACCESS table as TCRdb keeps it, with only in-frame sequences that have V and J called. A part of the clones is gone; compared with another copy, unresolved V genes explain less than half, and the rest is unexplained. This sample's listing comprises about 150,000 clones. Together, the top ten hold 1.5% to 2% of the sample. Sequenced sample: PBMCs. These receptors came from a woman between 50 and 59 years old in good health and CMV-seronegative.

This chain uses TRBV29-1 with TRBJ2-1, with 7 nucleotides matching TRBD1. V lost 5 bases, J lost 3 bases, and 4 bases stayed unmatched. CDR3 length: 13 residues. The germline V gene has CDR1 SQVTM and CDR2 ANQGSEA. The CDR3 region has the DNA TGCAGCGTTATCCGGGACAGCTACAATGAGCAGTTCTTC. It encodes CSVIRDSYNEQFF.

The chain couples TRBV25-1 to TRBJ2-1, with D possibly TRBD2 on 7 matching bases. Trimming pared 6 bases from V and 2 bases from J, leaving 14 bases between. This CDR3 comprises 15 residues. Germline V CDR1 and CDR2: MGHDK, SYGVNS. CDR3 in DNA: TGTGCCAGCAGGATTGGGGGGGCGGCCTACAATGAGCAGTTCTTC. Its protein is CASRIGGAAYNEQFF.

The rearrangement joins TRBV4-2 to TRBJ1-5; D possibly corresponds to TRBD1 (6 bases). This CDR3 is 13 amino acids long. Between the trimmed V and J ends, which lost 4 bases and 4 bases, there was a span of 8 bases. Germline-derived CDR1 and CDR2 are LGHNA and YNFKEQ. The CDR3 nucleotides read TGTGCCAGCAGCCTGGACAGAAATCAGCCCCAGCATTTT. Encoded protein: CASSLDRNQPQHF.

The chain carries TRBV7-2 and TRBJ2-3; D perhaps matches TRBD1 (5 bases). The germline gives CDR1 SGHTA, CDR2 FQGNSA. CDR3 size: 14 residues. V lost 3 bases to trimming and J lost 9 bases, with 16 bases between them. The CDR3 is CASSLMGRQGTQYF. CDR3 coding DNA: TGTGCCAGCAGCTTGATGGGCCGCCAGGGAACGCAGTATTTT.

The chain recombines TRBV6-1 with TRBJ2-7; 10 bases align to TRBD2. V was pared by 6 bases and J by 2 bases, with 4 bases of the junction left unmatched. The CDR3 has 14 residues. The germline V gene has CDR1 MNHNS and CDR2 SASEGT. CDR3 loop: CASRALAGTYEQYF. The CDR3 DNA is TGTGCCAGCAGGGCACTAGCGGGGACCTACGAGCAGTACTTC.

The chain joins TRBV28 to TRBJ1-2; unclear D gene. CDR3 length: 13 residues. Between the trimmed V and J ends, which lost 6 bases and 4 bases, there was a span of 12 bases. The germline V gene encodes CDR1 MDHEN and CDR2 SYDVKM. The CDR3 nucleotides read TGTGCCAGCAGCCCCCCAGGCATCTATGGCTACACCTTC. Its protein is CASSPPGIYGYTF.

The chain has TRBV4-1 and TRBJ2-2, with a weak D call TRBD2 (7 bases). V was shortened by 2 bases and J by 2 bases, with 21 bases between the two germline ends. CDR3 length: 19 residues. Germline V gene sequence: CDR1 MGHRA, CDR2 YSYEKL. CDR3 amino acids: CASSQIRRGPFDNTGELFF. For the CDR3, the DNA is TGCGCCAGCAGCCAAATTCGGCGGGGGCCGTTCGATAACACCGGGGAGCTGTTTTTT.

The rearrangement uses TRBV6-5 and TRBJ1-5; 7 bases are a match to TRBD1. Germline CDR1 reads MNHEY; CDR2 reads SVGAGI. The CDR3 consists of 14 residues. V trimming: 6 bases; J trimming: 2 bases; junction bases outside the gene matches: 4. DNA for the CDR3: TGTGCCAGCAGCCGACAGGGCCGCAATCAGCCCCAGCATTTT. The encoded protein is CASSRQGRNQPQHF.

The chain is built from TRBV15 and TRBJ2-7; TRBD1 matches at 11 bases. This CDR3 region has 14 residues. Germline V gene lookup returns CDR1 LNHNV and CDR2 YYDKDF (reference sequence). V lost 5 bases and J lost 4; bases outside the gene matches: 4. The CDR3, as DNA: TGTGCCACCAGCTTTGGGACAGGGGGATACGAGCAGTACTTC. Its translation: CATSFGTGGYEQYF. Full variable domain (rest looked up from reference TRBV15 and TRBJ2-7): DAMVIQNPRYQVTQFGKPVTLSCSQTLNHNVMYWYQQKSSQAPKLLFHYYDKDFNNEADTPDNFQSRRPNTSFCFLDIRSPGLGDTAMYLCATSFGTGGYEQYFGPGTRLTVT.

The CDR3 DNA is TGCGCCAGCAGCACTAGCGGGAGAGCCACAGATACGCAGTATTTT. Translated, it gives CASSTSGRATDTQYF. The chain has TRBV5-1 and TRBJ2-3, with 11 bases lining up with TRBD2. The V and J ends lost 4 bases and 2 bases, in that order; junction bases with no gene match: 3. The CDR3 runs to 15 residues. The germline CDR1 and CDR2 sequences are SGHRS and YFSETQ. Complete variable domain (other parts from reference TRBV5-1 and TRBJ2-3): KAGVTQTPRYLIKTRGQQVTLSCSPISGHRSVSWYQQTPGQGLQFLFEYFSETQRNKGNFPGRFSGRQFSNSRSEMNVSTLELGDSALYLCASSTSGRATDTQYFGPGTRLTVL.

As for this clone: The same CDR3 also results from other DNA sequences found in this sample. V gene TRBV4-1 combines with J gene TRBJ1-5, with D perhaps matching TRBD1 (6 bases). Trimming removed 5 bases at V and 9 bases at J, with 11 bases between. CDR3 length: 12 amino acids. Germline V lookup: CDR1 MGHRA, CDR2 YSYEKL. The CDR3 DNA reads TGCGCCAGCAGCACCCCACAGGGGCCCCAGCATTTT. As protein: CASSTPQGPQHF.

The chain has TRBV19 and TRBJ1-5, with 9 nucleotides matching TRBD1. Trimming took 10 bases from V and 6 from J; bases not matched to a gene: 10. Per germline, CDR1 LNHDA and CDR2 SQIVND (reference sequence). The CDR3 totals 14 residues. The CDR3 DNA is TGTGCCACCCTTCCTGGGACAGGGAGTCAGCCCCAGCATTTT. This gives the protein CATLPGTGSQPQHF.

V and J are TRBV18 and TRBJ1-5, with a tentative D call TRBD1 (5 bases). This CDR3 is 21 amino acids long. Trimming took off 1 base at V and 1 base at J, with 26 bases between the two ends. In germline, CDR1 is KGHSH, CDR2 LQKENI. CDR3 loop: CASSPRVSAWGDGESNQPQHF. The CDR3 DNA is TGTGCCAGCTCACCACGCGTATCCGCTTGGGGGGACGGGGAGAGCAATCAGCCCCAGCATTTT.

The V call is TRBV7-2, the J call TRBJ1-1; a possible D gene is TRBD1 (6 bases). Germline V gives CDR1 SGHTA, CDR2 FQGNSA. The V gene lost 5 bases and the J gene lost 1 base, with 14 bases spanning the gap. The CDR3 is made up of 15 amino acids. The CDR3 nucleotides are TGTGCCAGCAGCCCAAGGGACAATCAGAACACTGAAGCTTTCTTT. The encoded protein is CASSPRDNQNTEAFF. The full variable domain, in which reference TRBV7-2 and TRBJ1-1 provide the parts outside the CDR3, is GAGVSQSPSNKVTEKGKDVELRCDPISGHTALYWYRQSLGQGLEFLIYFQGNSAPDKSGLPSDRFSAERTGGSVSTLTIQRTQQEDSAVYLCASSPRDNQNTEAFFGQGTRLTVV.

V and J are TRBV28 and TRBJ1-2; 10 bases are shared with TRBD1. The CDR3 is 18 residues long. With 2 bases clipped from V and 4 bases from J, the junction kept 13 bases outside the gene matches. The germline CDR1 and CDR2 sequences are MDHEN and SYDVKM. The CDR3: CASSLTGTGASLVYGYTF. The CDR3 DNA reads TGTGCCAGCAGTTTAACCGGGACAGGGGCAAGTTTAGTCTATGGCTACACCTTC.

The rearrangement uses TRBV2 and TRBJ2-5; tentatively, D is TRBD1 (6 bases). This CDR3 has 13 amino acids. V was clipped by 10 bases and J by 4 bases, with 16 bases between them. Germline CDR1 and CDR2: SNHLY and FYNNEI. DNA for the CDR3: TGTGCCATCCCAATGGGGGCTTCAGAGACCCAGTACTTC. Translated, it gives CAIPMGASETQYF.

This rearrangement joins TRBV9 to TRBJ2-5; 11 positions match TRBD2. The junction had 9 bases not matched to a gene; V was cut back by 0 bases and J by 5 bases. There are 17 residues in the CDR3. CDR1 SGDLS and CDR2 YYNGEE come from the germline V gene. The CDR3 DNA sequence: TGTGCCAGCAGCGTAGAGCCTAGCGGGAGGTATCGGGAGACCCAGTACTTC. Residues: CASSVEPSGRYRETQYF.

This rearrangement joins TRBV5-1 to TRBJ2-3, with 7 bases matching TRBD2. Looked up from germline, CDR1 is SGHRS and CDR2 is YFSETQ. CDR3 length: 18 amino acids. With 0 bases clipped from V and 3 bases from J, the junction kept 13 bases outside the gene matches. This CDR3 reads CASSLDSGGNLGTDTQYF. In DNA form, the CDR3 reads TGCGCCAGCAGCTTGGATTCCGGGGGGAACCTGGGAACAGATACGCAGTATTTT.

The chain recombines TRBV5-1 with TRBJ2-5; 10 nucleotides line up with TRBD1. There are 15 residues in the CDR3. Germline V gene lookup returns CDR1 SGHRS and CDR2 YFSETQ. The V gene end was trimmed by 0 bases and the J gene end by 5 bases; junction bases not matched to a gene: 4. The CDR3 sequence is CASSLVGTGVETQYF. The CDR3 bases are TGCGCCAGCAGCTTGGTGGGGACAGGGGTGGAGACCCAGTACTTC.

This chain connects TRBV18 to TRBJ2-3; 7 nucleotides agree with TRBD1. CDR3 length equals 15 residues. Germline V gene sequence: CDR1 KGHSH, CDR2 LQKENI. Trimming cost V 3 bases and J 0 bases; bases outside gene matches: 3. In DNA form, the CDR3 reads TGTGCCAGCTCACCCGGGACAGCTAGCACAGATACGCAGTATTTT. It yields the protein CASSPGTASTDTQYF.

This chain joins TRBV6-5 and TRBJ2-7; possibly TRBD2 for D (7 bases). The CDR3 extends over 15 amino acids. Trimming removed 0 bases from V and 6 bases from J, with 15 bases in between. The germline V gene has CDR1 MNHEY and CDR2 SVGAGI. The CDR3 bases are TGTGCCAGCAGTTACTCGAATCGAGGGGGGGGCGAGCAGTACTTC. The encoded protein is CASSYSNRGGGEQYF.

V is TRBV28 and J is TRBJ1-2; 8 bases fit TRBD1. This CDR3 has 14 amino acids. The J segment lost 4 bases and the V segment lost 2 bases, leaving 3 bases of the junction unmatched. Germline V gene data show CDR1 as MDHEN and CDR2 as SYDVKM. In nucleotides, the CDR3 is TGTGCCAGCAGTTTACAGGGGGCTGGCTATGGCTACACCTTC. This translates into CASSLQGAGYGYTF.

This sequence joins TRBV30 and TRBJ2-7, with D perhaps matching TRBD2 (5 bases). Trimming pared 2 bases from V and 0 bases from J, leaving 11 bases between. This CDR3 has 14 residues. Germline V lookup: CDR1 GTSNPN, CDR2 SVGIG (reference sequence). The chain's CDR3 is CAWSFTGISYEQYF. The CDR3 DNA reads TGTGCCTGGAGTTTCACGGGGATCTCCTACGAGCAGTACTTC. Supplemented by reference TRBV30 and TRBJ2-7, the full variable domain reads SQTIHQWPATLVQPVGSPLSLECTVEGTSNPNLYWYRQAAGRGLQLLFYSVGIGQISSEVPQNLSASRPQDRQFILSSKKLLLSDSGFYLCAWSFTGISYEQYFGPGTRLTVT.

The gene calls are TRBV5-1 and TRBJ1-2; 7 nucleotides line up with TRBD1. The germline CDR1 and CDR2 sequences are SGHRS and YFSETQ. The CDR3 totals 13 residues. Trimming at V came to 0 bases and at J to 8 bases, leaving 4 bases not matched to a gene. Written as DNA, the CDR3 is TGCGCCAGCAGCTTGGGACAGGGTGAGGGCTACACCTTC. It yields the protein CASSLGQGEGYTF.

The J gene is TRBJ1-1, the V gene TRBV7-9, with D maybe TRBD1 (5 bases). Germline V lookup: CDR1 SEHNR, CDR2 FQNEAQ (reference sequence). The CDR3 sequence is 14 residues long. Trimming stripped 5 bases from V and 5 bases from J, with 15 bases between. CDR3 nucleotide sequence: TGTGCCAGCAGCCCATCAAATGGGGGGACTGAAGCTTTCTTT. Translation gives CASSPSNGGTEAFF.

The genes are TRBV18 and TRBJ2-1; maybe TRBD1 (6 bases). The V gene lost 10 bases and the J gene lost 5 bases, with 18 bases spanning the gap. The CDR3 is 14 residues long. Germline CDR1 is KGHSH and CDR2 is LQKENI. The CDR3: CANTQGTRDNEQFF. The CDR3 coding sequence is TGTGCCAACACACAGGGAACTAGGGACAATGAGCAGTTCTTC.